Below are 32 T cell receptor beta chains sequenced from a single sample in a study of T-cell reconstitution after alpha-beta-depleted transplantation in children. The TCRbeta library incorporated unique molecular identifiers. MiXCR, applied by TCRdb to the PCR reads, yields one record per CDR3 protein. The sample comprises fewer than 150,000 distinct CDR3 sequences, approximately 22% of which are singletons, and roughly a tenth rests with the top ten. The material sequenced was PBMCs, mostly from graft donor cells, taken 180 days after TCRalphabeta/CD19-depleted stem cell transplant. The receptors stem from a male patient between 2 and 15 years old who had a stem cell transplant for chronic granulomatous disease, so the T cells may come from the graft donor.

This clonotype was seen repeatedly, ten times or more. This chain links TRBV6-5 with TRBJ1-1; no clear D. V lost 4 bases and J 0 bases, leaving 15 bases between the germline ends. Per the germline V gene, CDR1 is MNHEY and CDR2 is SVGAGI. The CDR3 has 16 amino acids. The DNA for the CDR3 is TGTGCCAGCAGTTCGGCAGACTATCCCATGAACACTGAAGCTTTCTTT. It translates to CASSSADYPMNTEAFF.

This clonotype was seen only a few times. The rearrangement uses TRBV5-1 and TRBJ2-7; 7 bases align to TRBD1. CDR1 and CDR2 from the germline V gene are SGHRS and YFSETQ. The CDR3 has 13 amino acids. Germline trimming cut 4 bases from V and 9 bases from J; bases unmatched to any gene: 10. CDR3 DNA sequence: TGCGCCAGCAGCAAACTAACAGGGGCACGGCAGTACTTC. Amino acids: CASSKLTGARQYF.

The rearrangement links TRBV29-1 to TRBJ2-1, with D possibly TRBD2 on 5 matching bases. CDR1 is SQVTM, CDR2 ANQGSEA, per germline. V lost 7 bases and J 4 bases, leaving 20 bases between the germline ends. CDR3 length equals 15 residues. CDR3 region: CSAPSGKEAYNEQFF. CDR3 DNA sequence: TGCAGCGCCCCGTCGGGGAAAGAAGCTTACAATGAGCAGTTCTTC.

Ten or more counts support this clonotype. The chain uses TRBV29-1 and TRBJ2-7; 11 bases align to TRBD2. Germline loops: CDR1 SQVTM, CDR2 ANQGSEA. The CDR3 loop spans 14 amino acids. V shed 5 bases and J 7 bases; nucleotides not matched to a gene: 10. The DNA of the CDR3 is TGCAGCGTTAAGGTAGCGGGAGGGCCCGGAGAGCAGTACTTC. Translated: CSVKVAGGPGEQYF.

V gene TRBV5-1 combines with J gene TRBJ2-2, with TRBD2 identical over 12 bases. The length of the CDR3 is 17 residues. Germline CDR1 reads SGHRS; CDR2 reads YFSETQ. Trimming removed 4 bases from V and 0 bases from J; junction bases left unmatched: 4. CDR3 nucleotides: TGCGCCAGCAGCAAGACTAGCGGGGGCGCGAACACCGGGGAGCTGTTTTTT. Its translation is CASSKTSGGANTGELFF. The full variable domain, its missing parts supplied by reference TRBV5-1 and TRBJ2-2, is KAGVTQTPRYLIKTRGQQVTLSCSPISGHRSVSWYQQTPGQGLQFLFEYFSETQRNKGNFPGRFSGRQFSNSRSEMNVSTLELGDSALYLCASSKTSGGANTGELFFGEGSRLTVL.

The CDR3 bases are TGCGCCAGCAGCTTGGTCGTGCAAGGTCCCTCCTCCATGTACAATGAGCAGTTCTTC. It yields the protein CASSLVVQGPSSMYNEQFF. The V and J genes are TRBV5-1 and TRBJ2-1; D not certain. The germline V gene encodes CDR1 SGHRS and CDR2 YFSETQ. V was clipped by 0 bases and J by 4 bases, with 23 bases between them. The CDR3 runs 19 residues.

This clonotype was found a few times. The CDR3 DNA is TGCAGTGCAATGGTGGGGGGGAAAGGCACTGGGGCCAACGTCCTGACTTTC. Translated: CSAMVGGKGTGANVLTF. This chain links TRBV20-1 with TRBJ2-6; 7 bases align to TRBD2. V shed 6 bases, J shed 2 bases, and the junction held 13 bases outside the gene matches. Germline CDR1 is DFQATT and CDR2 is SNEGSKA (reference sequence). The CDR3 covers 17 residues.

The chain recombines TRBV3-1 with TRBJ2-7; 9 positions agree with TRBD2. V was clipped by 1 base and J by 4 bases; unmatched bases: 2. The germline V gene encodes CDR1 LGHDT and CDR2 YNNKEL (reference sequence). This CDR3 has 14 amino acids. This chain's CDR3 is CASSQVTSGYEQYF. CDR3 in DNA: TGTGCCAGCAGCCAAGTGACTAGCGGATACGAGCAGTACTTC.

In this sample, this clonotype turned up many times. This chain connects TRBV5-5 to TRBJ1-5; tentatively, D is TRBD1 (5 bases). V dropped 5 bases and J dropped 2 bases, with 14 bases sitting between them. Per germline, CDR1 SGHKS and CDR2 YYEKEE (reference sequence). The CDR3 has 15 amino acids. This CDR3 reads CASSSRLGGNQPQHF. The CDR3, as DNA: TGTGCCAGCAGTTCTCGGTTGGGGGGCAATCAGCCCCAGCATTTT.

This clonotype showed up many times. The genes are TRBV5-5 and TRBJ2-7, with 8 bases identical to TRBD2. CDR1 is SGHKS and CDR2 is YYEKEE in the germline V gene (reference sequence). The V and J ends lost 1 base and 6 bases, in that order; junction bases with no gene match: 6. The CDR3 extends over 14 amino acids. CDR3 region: CASSLTAGGSEQYF. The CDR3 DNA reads TGTGCCAGCAGCTTGACGGCGGGAGGCTCCGAGCAGTACTTC.

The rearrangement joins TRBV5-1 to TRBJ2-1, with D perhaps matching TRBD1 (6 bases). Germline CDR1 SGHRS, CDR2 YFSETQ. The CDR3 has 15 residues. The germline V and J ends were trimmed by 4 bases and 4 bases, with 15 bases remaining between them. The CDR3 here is CASSTPRDTYNEQFF. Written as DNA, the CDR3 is TGCGCCAGCAGCACCCCCCGGGACACATACAATGAGCAGTTCTTC. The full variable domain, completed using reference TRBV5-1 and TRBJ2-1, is KAGVTQTPRYLIKTRGQQVTLSCSPISGHRSVSWYQQTPGQGLQFLFEYFSETQRNKGNFPGRFSGRQFSNSRSEMNVSTLELGDSALYLCASSTPRDTYNEQFFGPGTRLTVL.

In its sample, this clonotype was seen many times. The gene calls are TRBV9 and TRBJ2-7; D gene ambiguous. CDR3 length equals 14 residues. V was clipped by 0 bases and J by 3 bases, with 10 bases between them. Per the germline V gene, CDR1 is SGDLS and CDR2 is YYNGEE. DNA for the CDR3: TGTGCCAGCAGCGTAGGTGCACGCAGCTACGAGCAGTACTTC. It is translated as CASSVGARSYEQYF. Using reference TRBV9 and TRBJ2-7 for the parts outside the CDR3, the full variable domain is DSGVTQTPKHLITATGQRVTLRCSPRSGDLSVYWYQQSLDQGLQFLIQYYNGEERAKGNILERFSAQQFPDLHSELNLSSLELGDSALYFCASSVGARSYEQYFGPGTRLTVT.

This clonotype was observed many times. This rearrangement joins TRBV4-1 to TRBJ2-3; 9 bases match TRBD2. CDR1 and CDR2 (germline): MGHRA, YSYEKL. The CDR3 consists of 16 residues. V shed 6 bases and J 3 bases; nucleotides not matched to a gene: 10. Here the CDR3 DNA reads TGCGCCAGCAGTCCGGGCGGGGGGGCCCATACAGATACGCAGTATTTT. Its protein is CASSPGGGAHTDTQYF.

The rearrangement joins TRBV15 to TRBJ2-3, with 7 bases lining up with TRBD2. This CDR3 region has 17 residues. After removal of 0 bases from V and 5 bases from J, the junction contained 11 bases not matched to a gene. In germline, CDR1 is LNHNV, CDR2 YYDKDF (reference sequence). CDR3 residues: CATSREGGGRVGDTQYF. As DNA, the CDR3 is TGTGCCACCAGCAGAGAAGGAGGCGGGAGAGTGGGAGATACGCAGTATTTT.

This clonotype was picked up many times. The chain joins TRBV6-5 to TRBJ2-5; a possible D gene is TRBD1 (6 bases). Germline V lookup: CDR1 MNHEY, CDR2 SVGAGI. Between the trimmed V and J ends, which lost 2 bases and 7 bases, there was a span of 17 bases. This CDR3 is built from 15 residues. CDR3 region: CASSYGTYPWGTQYF. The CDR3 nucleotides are TGTGCCAGCAGTTACGGGACATACCCTTGGGGGACCCAGTACTTC.

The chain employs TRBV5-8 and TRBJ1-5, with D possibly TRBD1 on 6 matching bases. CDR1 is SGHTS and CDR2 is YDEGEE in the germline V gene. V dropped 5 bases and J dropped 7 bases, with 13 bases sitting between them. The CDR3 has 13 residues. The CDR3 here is CASRNTGTQPQHF. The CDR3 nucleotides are TGTGCCAGCAGGAATACAGGGACCCAGCCCCAGCATTTT.

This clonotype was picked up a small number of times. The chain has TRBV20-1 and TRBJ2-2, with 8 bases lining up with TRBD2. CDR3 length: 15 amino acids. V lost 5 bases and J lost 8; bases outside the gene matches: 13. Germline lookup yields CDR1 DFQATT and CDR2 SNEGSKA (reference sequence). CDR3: CSASSGSTTVGELFF. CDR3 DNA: TGCAGTGCTTCGAGCGGGAGTACGACCGTGGGGGAGCTGTTTTTT.

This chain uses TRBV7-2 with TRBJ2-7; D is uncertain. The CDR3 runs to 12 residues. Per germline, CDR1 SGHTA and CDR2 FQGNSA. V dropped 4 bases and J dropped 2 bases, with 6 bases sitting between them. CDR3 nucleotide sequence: TGTGCCAGCAGCTCACGGGCCTACGAGCAGTACTTC. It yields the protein CASSSRAYEQYF.

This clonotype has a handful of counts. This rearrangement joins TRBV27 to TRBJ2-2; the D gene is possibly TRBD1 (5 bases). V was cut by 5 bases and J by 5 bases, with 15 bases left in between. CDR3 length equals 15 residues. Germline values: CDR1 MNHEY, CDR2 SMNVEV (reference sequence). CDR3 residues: CASSPIRQITGELFF. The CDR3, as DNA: TGTGCCAGCAGTCCTATAAGACAGATAACCGGGGAGCTGTTTTTT.

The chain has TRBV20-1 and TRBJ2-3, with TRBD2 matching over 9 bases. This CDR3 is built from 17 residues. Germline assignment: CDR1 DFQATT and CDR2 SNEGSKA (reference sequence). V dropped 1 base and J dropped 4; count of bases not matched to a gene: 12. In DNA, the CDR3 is TGCAGTGCTAGAGGAGCCTCTAGCGGGGTAGGCGCAGATACGCAGTATTTT. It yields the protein CSARGASSGVGADTQYF.

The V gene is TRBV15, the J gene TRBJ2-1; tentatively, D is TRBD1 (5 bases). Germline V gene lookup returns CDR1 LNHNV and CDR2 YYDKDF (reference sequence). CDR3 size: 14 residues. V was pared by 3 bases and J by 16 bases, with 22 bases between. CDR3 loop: CATSSKDRRQGQFF. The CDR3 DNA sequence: TGTGCCACCAGCAGTAAAGACCGGCGGCAGGGTCAATTCTTC.

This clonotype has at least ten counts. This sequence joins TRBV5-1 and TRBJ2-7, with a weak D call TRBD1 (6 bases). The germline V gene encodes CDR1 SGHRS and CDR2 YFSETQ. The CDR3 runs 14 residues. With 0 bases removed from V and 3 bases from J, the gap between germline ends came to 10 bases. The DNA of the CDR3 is TGCGCCAGCAGCTTGGATAGAGGGGGCTACGAGCAGTACTTC. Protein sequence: CASSLDRGGYEQYF.

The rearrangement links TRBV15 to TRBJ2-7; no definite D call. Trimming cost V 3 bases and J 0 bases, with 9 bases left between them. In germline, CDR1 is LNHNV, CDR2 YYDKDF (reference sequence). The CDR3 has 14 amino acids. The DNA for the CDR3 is TGTGCCACCAGCAGTGGGGTCTACTCCTACGAGCAGTACTTC. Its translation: CATSSGVYSYEQYF.

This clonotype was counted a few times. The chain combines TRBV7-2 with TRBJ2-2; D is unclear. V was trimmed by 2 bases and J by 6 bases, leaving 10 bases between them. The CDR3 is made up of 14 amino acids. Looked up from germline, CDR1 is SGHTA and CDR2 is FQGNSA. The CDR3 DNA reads TGTGCCAGCAGCTTAATCTTGGCTTCCGGGGAGCTGTTTTTT. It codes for CASSLILASGELFF.

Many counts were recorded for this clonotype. CDR3 in amino acids: CSANGLAGVYEQYF. CDR3 DNA: TGCAGTGCAAACGGACTAGCGGGGGTCTACGAGCAGTACTTC. This sequence joins TRBV20-1 and TRBJ2-7; 13 bases map to TRBD2. V was pared by 6 bases and J by 3 bases, with 5 bases of the junction left unmatched. The V gene's germline CDR1 is DFQATT and CDR2 SNEGSKA (reference sequence). CDR3 length: 14 amino acids.

The CDR3 protein is CSAREEGLAGAYEQYF. The CDR3 DNA reads as TGCAGTGCTAGAGAGGAAGGACTAGCGGGGGCCTACGAGCAGTACTTC. The genes are TRBV20-1 and TRBJ2-7, with 13 bases matching TRBD2. After removal of 0 bases from V and 2 bases from J, the junction contained 4 bases not matched to a gene. The CDR3 runs to 16 residues. CDR1 is DFQATT, CDR2 SNEGSKA, per germline (reference sequence).

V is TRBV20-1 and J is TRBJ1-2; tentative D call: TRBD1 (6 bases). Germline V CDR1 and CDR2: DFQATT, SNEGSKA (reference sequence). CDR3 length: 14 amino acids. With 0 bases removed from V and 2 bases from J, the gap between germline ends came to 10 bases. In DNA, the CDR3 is TGCAGTGCTAGAGATAGGGACACCAACTATGGCTACACCTTC. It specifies CSARDRDTNYGYTF.

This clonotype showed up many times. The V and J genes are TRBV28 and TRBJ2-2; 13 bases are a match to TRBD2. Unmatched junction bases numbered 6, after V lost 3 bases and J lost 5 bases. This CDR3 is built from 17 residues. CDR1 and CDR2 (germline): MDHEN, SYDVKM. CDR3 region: CASSLRTSGRSTGELFF. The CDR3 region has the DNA TGTGCCAGCAGTTTGAGGACTAGCGGGAGAAGTACCGGGGAGCTGTTTTTT.

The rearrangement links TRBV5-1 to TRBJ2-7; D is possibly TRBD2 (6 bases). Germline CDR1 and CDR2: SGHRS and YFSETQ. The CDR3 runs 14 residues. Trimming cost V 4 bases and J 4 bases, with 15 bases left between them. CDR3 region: CASSPEGLRYEQYF. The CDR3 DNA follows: TGCGCCAGCAGCCCTGAGGGACTTAGATACGAGCAGTACTTC. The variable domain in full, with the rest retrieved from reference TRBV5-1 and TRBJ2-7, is KAGVTQTPRYLIKTRGQQVTLSCSPISGHRSVSWYQQTPGQGLQFLFEYFSETQRNKGNFPGRFSGRQFSNSRSEMNVSTLELGDSALYLCASSPEGLRYEQYFGPGTRLTVT.

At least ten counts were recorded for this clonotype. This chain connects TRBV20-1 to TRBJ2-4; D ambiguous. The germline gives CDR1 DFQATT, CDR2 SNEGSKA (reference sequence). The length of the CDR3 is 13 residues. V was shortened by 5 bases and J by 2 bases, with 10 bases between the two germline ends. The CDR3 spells CSAGVESKNIQYF. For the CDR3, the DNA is TGCAGTGCTGGAGTGGAGTCCAAAAACATTCAGTACTTC.

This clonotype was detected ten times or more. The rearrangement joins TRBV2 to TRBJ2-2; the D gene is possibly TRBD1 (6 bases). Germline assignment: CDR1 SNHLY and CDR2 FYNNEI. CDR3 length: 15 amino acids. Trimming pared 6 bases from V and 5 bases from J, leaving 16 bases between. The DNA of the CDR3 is TGTGCCAGCAGCCCACTGGACAGTTTAACCGGGGAGCTGTTTTTT. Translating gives CASSPLDSLTGELFF.

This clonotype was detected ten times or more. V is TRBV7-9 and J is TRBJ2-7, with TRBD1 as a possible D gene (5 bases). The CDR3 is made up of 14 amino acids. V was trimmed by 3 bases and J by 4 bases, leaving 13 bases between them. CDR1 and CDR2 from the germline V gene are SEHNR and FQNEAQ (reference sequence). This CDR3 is CASSFIGAEYEQYF. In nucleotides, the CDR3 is TGTGCCAGCAGCTTTATAGGGGCCGAGTACGAGCAGTACTTC.